The next 14 T cell receptor beta chains were all read from a single sample in a study of blood T cells in healthy people across ages. Through a sample-barcoded 5' primer and a J-beta primer mix, a second PCR was run for roughly 6 to 11 cycles. TCRdb re-called the 5' RACE reads through MiXCR, storing one row per CDR3 protein. Of 600,000 or so distinct CDR3 sequences in the sample, roughly 31% were seen once. Sequenced sample: blood. These TCRs come from an elderly woman in good health.

Concerning this clonotype: A much more abundant neighbour one base away suggests this may be a read error. This chain joins TRBV6-6 and TRBJ2-1, with 8 bases identical to TRBD2. This CDR3 comprises 15 residues. Germline lookup yields CDR1 MNHNY and CDR2 SVGAGI (reference sequence). The CDR3 loop is CASSLGLASGNAQFF. The CDR3 DNA follows: TGTGCCAGCAGCCTCGGACTAGCCTCTGGGAATGCGCAGTTCTTC.

This clonotype was detected a few times. The rearrangement joins TRBV20-1 to TRBJ2-1, with 12 bases identical to TRBD2. CDR1 and CDR2 from the germline V gene are DFQATT and SNEGSKA (reference sequence). V was clipped by 0 bases and J by 3 bases; unmatched bases: 9. The CDR3 runs to 18 residues. The CDR3 nucleotides are TGCAGTGCTAGAGACCCAGCCAGACTAGCGGGAGACTACAATGAGCAGTTCTTC. Residues: CSARDPARLAGDYNEQFF.

On this clonotype itself: A read error may explain this, as a much larger clone is one base away. The chain uses TRBV20-1 and TRBJ2-3, with D possibly being TRBD2 (5 bases). Germline loops: CDR1 DFQATT, CDR2 SNEGSKA (reference sequence). This CDR3 comprises 11 residues. The CDR3 DNA reads TGCAGTGCTCCGAGGGCAGATATGCAGTATTTT. Its protein product is CSAPRADMQYF.

The rearrangement links TRBV9 to TRBJ2-1, with 8 positions matching TRBD1. CDR3 length equals 16 residues. The germline CDR1 and CDR2 sequences are SGDLS and YYNGEE. Unmatched junction bases numbered 5, after V lost 0 bases and J lost 3 bases. The CDR3 coding sequence is TGTGCCAGCAGCGTAGTGGACAGGGTTTACTACAATGAGCAGTTCTTC. Translation: CASSVVDRVYYNEQFF.

In its sample, this clonotype was seen a few times. The genes are TRBV15 and TRBJ1-1; TRBD1 agrees at 8 bases. The V segment lost 0 bases and the J segment 2 bases; nucleotides outside the gene matches: 2. The CDR3 consists of 15 residues. Germline V gives CDR1 LNHNV, CDR2 YYDKDF (reference sequence). Written as DNA, the CDR3 is TGTGCCACCAGCAGAGAGGGACAGGTCAACACTGAAGCTTTCTTT. It is translated as CATSREGQVNTEAFF.

The gene calls are TRBV2 and TRBJ1-5; TRBD1 aligns across 7 bases. V was clipped by 2 bases and J by 2 bases; unmatched bases: 9. Germline V gives CDR1 SNHLY, CDR2 FYNNEI. The CDR3 totals 17 residues. The CDR3 protein is CASSESPTGWGNQPQHF. CDR3 nucleotide sequence: TGTGCCAGCAGTGAATCCCCGACAGGGTGGGGCAATCAGCCCCAGCATTTT.

This clonotype appeared many times. CDR3 protein: CSANGLAGAISSTDTQYF. In nucleotides, the CDR3 is TGCAGTGCTAACGGACTAGCGGGGGCGATCTCTAGCACAGATACGCAGTATTTT. The V gene is TRBV20-1, the J gene TRBJ2-3, with TRBD2 identical over 13 bases. V shed 4 bases and J 0 bases; nucleotides not matched to a gene: 10. Germline V gene sequence: CDR1 DFQATT, CDR2 SNEGSKA (reference sequence). This CDR3 has 18 amino acids.

This clonotype occurred many times. CDR3 sequence: CASAGFDGYTF. In DNA, the CDR3 is TGTGCCAGCGCAGGGTTCGACGGCTACACCTTC. This chain uses TRBV28 with TRBJ1-2; a possible D gene is TRBD1 (5 bases). From germline, CDR1 is MDHEN and CDR2 SYDVKM. Trimming removed 8 bases at V and 8 bases at J, with 12 bases between. There are 11 residues in the CDR3.

This chain connects TRBV4-1 to TRBJ2-1; D perhaps matches TRBD2 (6 bases). In germline, CDR1 is MGHRA, CDR2 YSYEKL. The CDR3 has 16 residues. Trimming pared 1 base from V and 0 bases from J, leaving 10 bases between. DNA for the CDR3: TGCGCCAGCAGCCAAGTGGACGGGAGCTCCTACAATGAGCAGTTCTTC. As protein: CASSQVDGSSYNEQFF.

In this sample, this clonotype turned up many times. CDR3 amino acids: CASSLALSASGGNEQFF. The CDR3 coding sequence is TGTGCCAGCAGCTTGGCCTTATCGGCTAGCGGGGGTAATGAGCAGTTCTTC. The gene calls are TRBV5-6 and TRBJ2-1; 10 bases are a match to TRBD2. Germline V gene data show CDR1 as SGHDT and CDR2 as YYEEEE. With 0 bases clipped from V and 7 bases from J, the junction kept 10 bases outside the gene matches. The CDR3 totals 17 residues.

There are a few counts of this clonotype. The CDR3 sequence: CASSLGRGPEAFF. Written as DNA, the CDR3 is TGTGCCAGCAGCCTAGGGAGGGGACCTGAAGCTTTCTTT. The chain combines TRBV7-8 with TRBJ1-1, with D perhaps TRBD1 (5 bases). Trimming shortened V by 5 bases and J by 6 bases, and 13 bases separated the two germline ends. The CDR3 totals 13 residues. Per the germline V gene, CDR1 is SGHVS and CDR2 is FQNEAQ. The variable domain in full, completed from reference TRBV7-8 and TRBJ1-1, reads GAGVSQSPRYKVAKRGQDVALRCDPISGHVSLFWYQQALGQGPEFLTYFQNEAQLDKSGLPSDRFFAERPEGSVSTLKIQRTQQEDSAVYLCASSLGRGPEAFFGQGTRLTVV.

A few counts support this clonotype. The chain uses TRBV14 and TRBJ1-6; weak D call: TRBD1 (5 bases). CDR1 and CDR2 from the germline V gene are SGHDN and FVKESK. The CDR3 sequence is 17 residues long. Between the trimmed V and J ends, which lost 4 bases and 0 bases, there was a span of 13 bases. In DNA form, the CDR3 reads TGTGCCAGCAGCCCGGCGGGGGGAGGCTCCTATAATTCACCCCTCCACTTT. Amino acid sequence: CASSPAGGGSYNSPLHF.

In this sample, this clonotype turned up once. V is TRBV20-1 and J is TRBJ1-4; TRBD1 is a possible D gene (5 bases). Germline lookup yields CDR1 DFQATT and CDR2 SNEGSKA (reference sequence). V lost 6 bases and J lost 4, with 18 bases in between. This CDR3 is 15 amino acids long. CDR3 DNA: TGCAGTGCCGGTTCAATTGGGAGGGGTAATGAAAAACTGTTTTTT. Translated: CSAGSIGRGNEKLFF.

As for this clonotype: This may stem from a read error, because a much larger clone lies one nucleotide away. The rearrangement links TRBV24-1 to TRBJ2-5, with a weak D call TRBD1 (6 bases). The V end was cut by 5 bases, the J end by 11 bases, with 23 bases between. CDR1 and CDR2 (germline): KGHDR, SFDVKD. The CDR3 contains 15 residues. For the CDR3, the DNA is TGTGCCACCAGTGGAGGCAGGGGCTCCTACAATGAGCAGTACTTC. The encoded protein is CATSGGRGSYNEQYF.